These T cell receptor beta chains were read from a single sample in a study of T cell repertoires in cytomegalovirus infection. TCRdb used MiXCR to reprocess the reads, holding one entry per CDR3 protein. Among some 920,000 distinct CDR3 sequences listed, about 33% were seen once. Antigens for these TCRs are unknown. Sequences were derived from cultured CD8+ T cells from PBMCs, sampled from culture after CMV antigen stimulation. These receptors all come from a human donor in good health (CMV status not recorded). Some clones in this sample may be carry-over from other donors' samples. Both conserved end residues are part of each CDR3. The D gene is left open where the match is weak. The size of a clone is reported for some rows only, either as once, few or many, or as a class for expanded clones.

v_call,clone_size,j_call,d_call,cdr3_length,cdr3_nt,cdr3_aa
TRBV5-4,few,TRBJ2-3,-,13,TGTGCCAGCAACGGGGGGCGCACAGATACGCAGTATTTT,CASNGGRTDTQYF
TRBV20-1,few,TRBJ1-5,-,11,TGCAGTGCTAGAGAAGGTCAGCCCCAGCATTTT,CSAREGQPQHF
TRBV6-4,-,TRBJ2-3,-,16,TGTGCCAGCAGTGACGGCGAGTCCATAAGCACAGATACGCAGTATTTT,CASSDGESISTDTQYF
TRBV5-6,few,TRBJ1-2,-,15,TGTGCCAGCAGCTTGGAGGGATCCATCGCCTATGGCTACACCTTC,CASSLEGSIAYGYTF
TRBV7-6,few,TRBJ1-1,-,16,TGTGCCAGCAGCCCTAACCCCGAGGAGCTGAACACTGAAGCTTTCTTT,CASSPNPEELNTEAFF
TRBV7-9,-,TRBJ2-2,-,16,TGTGCCAGCAGCTCTTTCGGACAGCCCGCCACCGGGGAGCTGTTTTTT,CASSSFGQPATGELFF
TRBV2,many,TRBJ1-2,-,14,TGTGCCAGCATGGCGGGGGGCAGCTACTATGGCTACACCTTC,CASMAGGSYYGYTF
TRBV29-1,-,TRBJ1-2,TRBD1,12,TGCAGCGTCATACAGGGGGACTATGGCTACACCTTC,CSVIQGDYGYTF
TRBV27,-,TRBJ1-2,-,13,TGTGCCAGCAGTCCCCGAAGGGCCATTGGCTACACCTTC,CASSPRRAIGYTF
TRBV19,-,TRBJ2-5,TRBD2,17,TGTGCCAGTAGTACTTGGACTAGCGGGGGAAACCAAGAGACCCAGTACTTC,CASSTWTSGGNQETQYF
TRBV6-2/TRBV6-3,few,TRBJ2-7,-,15,TGTGCCAGCAGTAATGGCGGCCGCTCCTCCTACGAGCAGTACTTC,CASSNGGRSSYEQYF
TRBV6-6,-,TRBJ2-7,TRBD1,13,TGTGCCAGCAGCCGGACAGGGTTGAACGAGCAGTACTTC,CASSRTGLNEQYF
TRBV2,once,TRBJ1-2,-,15,TGTGCCAGCAGCCCCGGCGGGGTGGCTAACTATGGCTACACCTTC,CASSPGGVANYGYTF
TRBV7-8,many,TRBJ2-1,-,14,TGTGCCAGCAGCTTAGCAGCCACCTACAATGAGCAGTTCTTC,CASSLAATYNEQFF
TRBV7-2,many,TRBJ1-5,-,18,TGTGCCAGCAGCTTAGCGGGCTGGGGGGGATATAGCAATCAGCCCCAGCATTTT,CASSLAGWGGYSNQPQHF
TRBV15,few,TRBJ1-2,-,17,TGTGCCACCAGCTTAGAGCCAGGGACCGTAGCTAACTATGGCTACACCTTC,CATSLEPGTVANYGYTF
TRBV6-6,-,TRBJ2-1,-,13,TGTGCCAGCAGTTCGACAGGACATTATGAGCAGTTCTTC,CASSSTGHYEQFF
TRBV7-2,many,TRBJ2-6,TRBD1,17,TGTGCCAGCAGCTCTGGACAGGCCTCTCCTGGGGCCAACGTCCTGACTTTC,CASSSGQASPGANVLTF
TRBV7-6,many,TRBJ2-3,-,15,TGTGCCAGCAGCTTAGTCCCGGAACGCACAGATACGCAGTATTTT,CASSLVPERTDTQYF
TRBV24-1,-,TRBJ2-5,TRBD1,18,TGTGCCACCAGTGATTCCACCGGGACAGGCACGTACCAAGAGACCCAGTACTTC,CATSDSTGTGTYQETQYF
TRBV7-9,-,TRBJ1-2,TRBD1,15,TGTGCCAGCAGTGAAATAATTGACAGGGGGAATGGCTACACCTTC,CASSEIIDRGNGYTF
TRBV7-9,many,TRBJ2-5,TRBD2,15,TGTGCCAGCAGCCCACCGGGAGGGCTCCAAGAGACCCAGTACTTC,CASSPPGGLQETQYF
TRBV6-1,few,TRBJ1-2,TRBD1,14,TGTGCCAGCAGTGAGGTGACAGGGCTCGGGGGCTACACCTTC,CASSEVTGLGGYTF
TRBV29-1,-,TRBJ1-1,-,12,TGCAGCGTTGTCCCCTGGGGCACTGAAGCTTTCTTT,CSVVPWGTEAFF
TRBV6-2/TRBV6-3,-,TRBJ2-1,-,13,TGTGCCAGCAGTCAGTTCTCCTACAATGAGCAGTTCTTC,CASSQFSYNEQFF
TRBV6-1,-,TRBJ1-4,-,15,TGTGCCAGCACTGCAGGGAGGGGGAATAATGAAAAACTGTTTTTT,CASTAGRGNNEKLFF
TRBV7-9,-,TRBJ2-5,-,16,TGTGCCAGCAGCCCAGCCTCGGGGGTGCTGAGAGAGACCCAGTACTTC,CASSPASGVLRETQYF
TRBV12-3/TRBV12-4,-,TRBJ1-3,-,11,TGTGCCAGCAGATACGGAAACACCATATATTTT,CASRYGNTIYF
TRBV6-1,few,TRBJ1-1,-,14,TGTGCCAGCAGCAACCAGGGTCCATGGACTGAAGCTTTCTTT,CASSNQGPWTEAFF
TRBV3-1,-,TRBJ2-2,TRBD2,17,TGTGCCAGCAGCCACGGACTAGCGGGGGATTCTGCCGGGGAGCTGTTTTTT,CASSHGLAGDSAGELFF
TRBV11-2,few,TRBJ1-1,-,16,TGTGCCAGCAGCTTATGGAAGACATCCGGGGACACTGAAGCTTTCTTT,CASSLWKTSGDTEAFF
TRBV5-4,few,TRBJ2-3,-,16,TGTGCCAGCAGCTTGGGTTTCGGGGCTTCCACAGATACGCAGTATTTT,CASSLGFGASTDTQYF
TRBV27,many,TRBJ1-5,TRBD1,15,TGTGCCAGCAGTACCCAGGGGGCCGGTAATCAGCCCCAGCATTTT,CASSTQGAGNQPQHF
TRBV4-3,-,TRBJ2-3,-,17,TGCGCCAGCAGCCAAGATAGGGGGGAATTGGGCGAGGATACGCAGTATTTT,CASSQDRGELGEDTQYF
TRBV5-5,few,TRBJ1-4,-,15,TGTGCCAGCAGCTTGGACACTTCAACTAATGAAAAACTGTTTTTT,CASSLDTSTNEKLFF
TRBV7-2,-,TRBJ2-5,TRBD1,14,TGTGCCAGCAGCTGGGGACAGGGGGCTGGGGCCCAGTACTTC,CASSWGQGAGAQYF
TRBV27,-,TRBJ1-1,-,13,TGTGCCAACCCTCGGACCCCCAGCACTGAAGCTTTCTTT,CANPRTPSTEAFF
TRBV7-3,many,TRBJ2-2,-,13,TGTGCCAGCAGCTTTGACCACACCGGGGAGCTGTTTTTT,CASSFDHTGELFF
TRBV4-2,-,TRBJ2-7,-,14,TGTGCCAGCAGCCAAGATCCGATCTCCTACGAGCAGAACTTC,CASSQDPISYEQNF
TRBV5-4,-,TRBJ1-2,TRBD1,17,TGTGCCAGCAGCTTGGGGACAGGGGGCGCTTCTAACTATGGCTACACCTTC,CASSLGTGGASNYGYTF
TRBV11-2,few,TRBJ2-5,-,15,TGTGCCAGCAGCCTCCGGTACAGACAAGGAGAGACCCAGTACTTC,CASSLRYRQGETQYF
TRBV11-2,-,TRBJ2-2,TRBD2,20,TGTGCCAGCAGCTTATGGGCTAGCGGGGGTTTTAGAAAGAACACCGGGGAGCTGTTTTTT,CASSLWASGGFRKNTGELFF
TRBV6-6,-,TRBJ1-6,TRBD1,14,TGTGCCAGCAGCATGGACAGGGCAGGATCACCCCCCCACTTT,CASSMDRAGSPPHF
TRBV19,-,TRBJ1-1,-,14,TGTGCCAGTAGTATAAAGGGGTTGGACACTGAAGCTTTCTTT,CASSIKGLDTEAFF
TRBV12-3/TRBV12-4,few,TRBJ2-4,-,13,TGTGCCAGCAGTCTCAACAGGGTACACATTCAGTACTTC,CASSLNRVHIQYF
TRBV7-2,many,TRBJ1-4,TRBD1,17,TGTGCCAGCAGCGACCTGACAGGGATTGGAACTAATGAAAAACTGTTTTTT,CASSDLTGIGTNEKLFF
TRBV7-9,many,TRBJ2-5,-,15,TGTGCCAGCAGCCTCATTCAGGGGGGGCAAGAGACCCAGTACTTC,CASSLIQGGQETQYF
TRBV6-6,-,TRBJ2-3,-,19,TGTGCCAGCAGTTACTCGAAATACGACAGGGACTTTAACACAGATACGCAGTATTTT,CASSYSKYDRDFNTDTQYF
TRBV11-2,once,TRBJ2-7,-,14,TGTGCCAGCACGTTAGAGGGCCGCCACCACGAGCAGTACTTC,CASTLEGRHHEQYF
TRBV7-9,-,TRBJ2-2,-,14,TGTGCCAGCAGCTCCACAGAGAACATCGGGGAGCTGTTTTTT,CASSSTENIGELFF
TRBV7-6,-,TRBJ2-1,TRBD2,15,TGTGCCAGCAGTCTTCTGGGGGGGAACGACAATGAGCAGTTCTTC,CASSLLGGNDNEQFF
TRBV10-3,few,TRBJ2-2,-,18,TGTGCCATCAGTGGAGCCTCCGGGGGGCTCGCGAACACCGGGGAGCTGTTTTTT,CAISGASGGLANTGELFF
TRBV7-9,-,TRBJ2-7,-,16,TGTGCCAGCATCCCAACCCAGGGCGCGGTTTCCTACGAGCAGTACTTC,CASIPTQGAVSYEQYF
TRBV7-4,-,TRBJ2-7,-,15,TGTGCCAGCAGCTTAGAGGCAGGGGGAGGCTACGAGCAGTACTTC,CASSLEAGGGYEQYF
TRBV2,few,TRBJ2-7,TRBD1,15,TGTGCCAGCAGTCCTGAGGGGACAGGGACGTACGAGCAGTACTTC,CASSPEGTGTYEQYF
TRBV7-9,-,TRBJ2-1,-,15,TGTGCCAGCAGCTGGGAGGGGGGCTCCTACAATGAGCAGTTCTTC,CASSWEGGSYNEQFF